The clone carrying this T cell receptor (beta chain) has only a few counts. What it binds is unknown. The sample comes from a study of beta chain features in type 1 diabetes. The study's findings and limits: Diminished insertions and augmented deletions at VDJ junctions characterized type 1 diabetes patients. Patients with Type 1 diabetes showed moderately but significantly shorter TCRB CDR3s in all four CD4+ subsets. Patients' naive, central memory and regulatory TCRB repertoires appeared more alike than those of healthy donors.

V was cut by 6 bases and J by 4 bases, with 13 bases left in between. CDR1 and CDR2 (germline): SQVTM, ANQGSEA. The length of the CDR3 is 13 residues. Expressed TCRB transcripts were sequenced because the entire RNA isolate underwent reverse transcription. Only in-frame clones appear in the TCRdb table, and some are missing; sequencing was by immunoSEQ multiplex PCR. The top ten hold 0.022% of the sample, which has 680,000 or so clones, around an eighth seen once. Every donor had blood drawn once into heparin, approximately 110 mL on average. Via CD45RO/CCR7/CD25/CD127/CD95/CD27, cells of the CD4+ naive, central memory, regulatory and stem cell-like memory subsets were sorted.

The rearrangement joins TRBV29-1 to TRBJ2-1; D perhaps matches TRBD1 (6 bases). The sequence was obtained from a man younger than 35 with type 1 diabetes. The sequencing sample was made of naive CD4+ T cells from blood. CDR3 sequence: CSVGRDTYNEQFF. For the CDR3, the DNA is TGCAGCGTCGGCCGGGACACTTACAATGAGCAGTTCTTC.